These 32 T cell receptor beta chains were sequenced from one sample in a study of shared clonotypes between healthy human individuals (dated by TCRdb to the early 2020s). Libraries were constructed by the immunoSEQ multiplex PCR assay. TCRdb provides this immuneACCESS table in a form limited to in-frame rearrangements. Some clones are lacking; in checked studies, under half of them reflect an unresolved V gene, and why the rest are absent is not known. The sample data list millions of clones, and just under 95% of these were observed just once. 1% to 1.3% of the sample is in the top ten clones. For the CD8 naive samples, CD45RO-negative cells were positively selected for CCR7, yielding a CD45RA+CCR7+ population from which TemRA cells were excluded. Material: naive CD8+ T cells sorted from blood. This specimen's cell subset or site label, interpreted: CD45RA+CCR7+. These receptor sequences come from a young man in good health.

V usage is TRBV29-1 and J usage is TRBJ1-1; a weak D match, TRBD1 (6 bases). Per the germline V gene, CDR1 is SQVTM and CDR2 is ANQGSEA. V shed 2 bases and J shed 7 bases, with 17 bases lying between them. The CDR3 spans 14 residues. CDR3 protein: CSVEIGRGSGEAFF. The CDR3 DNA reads TGCAGCGTTGAAATCGGCAGGGGTTCGGGTGAAGCTTTCTTT. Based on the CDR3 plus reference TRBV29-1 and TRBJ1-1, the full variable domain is SAVISQKPSRDICQRGTSLTIQCQVDSQVTMMFWYRQQPGQSLTLIATANQGSEATYESGFVIDKFPISRPNLTFSTLTVSNMSPEDSSIYLCSVEIGRGSGEAFFGQGTRLTVV.

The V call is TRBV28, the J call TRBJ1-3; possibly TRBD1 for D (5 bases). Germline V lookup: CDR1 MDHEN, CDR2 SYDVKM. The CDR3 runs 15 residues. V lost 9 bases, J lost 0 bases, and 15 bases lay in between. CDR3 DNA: TGTGCCAGTTCCTTGGGAGGGGACTCTGGAAACACCATATATTTT. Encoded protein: CASSLGGDSGNTIYF.

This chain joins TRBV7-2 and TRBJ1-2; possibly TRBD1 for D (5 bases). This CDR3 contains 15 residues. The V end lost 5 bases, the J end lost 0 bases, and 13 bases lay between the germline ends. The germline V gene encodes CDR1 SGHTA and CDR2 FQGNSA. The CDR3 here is CASSLIAGPNYGYTF. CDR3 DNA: TGTGCCAGCAGCCTTATTGCAGGGCCTAACTATGGCTACACCTTC.

CDR3 sequence: CASSPSGTAYEQYF. CDR3 DNA sequence: TGTGCCAGCAGTCCTTCCGGGACCGCCTACGAGCAGTACTTC. The chain carries TRBV28 and TRBJ2-7, with D perhaps assigned TRBD1 or TRBD2 (5 bases each). V was trimmed by 5 bases and J by 2 bases, leaving 13 bases between them. Germline assignment: CDR1 MDHEN and CDR2 SYDVKM. CDR3 length equals 14 residues. The whole variable domain, remainder taken from reference TRBV28 and TRBJ2-7, is DVKVTQSSRYLVKRTGEKVFLECVQDMDHENMFWYRQDPGLGLRLIYFSYDVKMKEKGDIPEGYSVSREKKERFSLILESASTNQTSMYLCASSPSGTAYEQYFGPGTRLTVT.

This CDR3 reads CASISRALYTDTQYF. The CDR3 DNA sequence: TGTGCCAGCATCAGCCGGGCCCTTTATACAGATACGCAGTATTTT. The chain couples TRBV27 to TRBJ2-3; D call uncertain. CDR1 and CDR2 from the germline V gene are MNHEY and SMNVEV (reference sequence). CDR3 length: 15 amino acids. V was shortened by 7 bases and J by 3 bases, with 17 bases between the two germline ends.

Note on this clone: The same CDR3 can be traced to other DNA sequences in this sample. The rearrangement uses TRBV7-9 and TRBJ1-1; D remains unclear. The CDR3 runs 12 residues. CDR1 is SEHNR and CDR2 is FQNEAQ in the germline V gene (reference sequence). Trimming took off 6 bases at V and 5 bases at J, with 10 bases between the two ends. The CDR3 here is CASSPLGTEAFF. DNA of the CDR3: TGTGCCAGCAGTCCTCTGGGGACTGAAGCTTTCTTT. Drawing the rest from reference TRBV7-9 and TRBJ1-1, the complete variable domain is DTGVSQNPRHKITKRGQNVTFRCDPISEHNRLYWYRQTLGQGPEFLTYFQNEAQLEKSRLLSDRFSAERPKGSFSTLEIQRTEQGDSAMYLCASSPLGTEAFFGQGTRLTVV.

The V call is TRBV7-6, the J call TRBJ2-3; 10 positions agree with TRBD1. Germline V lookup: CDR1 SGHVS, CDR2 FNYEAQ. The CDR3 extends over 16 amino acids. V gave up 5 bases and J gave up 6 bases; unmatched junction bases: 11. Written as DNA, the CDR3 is TGTGCCAGCAGCGCCCGACAGGGGGCGCTTACTGATACGCAGTATTTT. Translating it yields CASSARQGALTDTQYF. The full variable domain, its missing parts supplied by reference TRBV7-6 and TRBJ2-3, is GAGVSQSPRYKVTKRGQDVALRCDPISGHVSLYWYRQALGQGPEFLTYFNYEAQQDKSGLPNDRFSAERPEGSISTLTIQRTEQRDSAMYRCASSARQGALTDTQYFGPGTRLTVL.

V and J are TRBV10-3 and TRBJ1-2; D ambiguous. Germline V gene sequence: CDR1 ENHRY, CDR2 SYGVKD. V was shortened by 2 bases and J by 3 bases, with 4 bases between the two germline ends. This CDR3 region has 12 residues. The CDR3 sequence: CAISEAYYGYTF. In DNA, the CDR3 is TGTGCCATCAGTGAGGCCTACTATGGCTACACCTTC.

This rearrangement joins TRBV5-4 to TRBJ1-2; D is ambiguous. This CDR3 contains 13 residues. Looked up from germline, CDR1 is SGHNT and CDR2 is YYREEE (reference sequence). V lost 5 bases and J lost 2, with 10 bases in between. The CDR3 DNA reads TGTGCCAGCAGGACGGAGATCAACTATGGCTACACCTTC. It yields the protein CASRTEINYGYTF. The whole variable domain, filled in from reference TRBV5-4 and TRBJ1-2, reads ETGVTQSPTHLIKTRGQQVTLRCSSQSGHNTVSWYQQALGQGPQFIFQYYREEENGRGNFPPRFSGLQFPNYSSELNVNALELDDSALYLCASRTEINYGYTFGSGTRLTVV.

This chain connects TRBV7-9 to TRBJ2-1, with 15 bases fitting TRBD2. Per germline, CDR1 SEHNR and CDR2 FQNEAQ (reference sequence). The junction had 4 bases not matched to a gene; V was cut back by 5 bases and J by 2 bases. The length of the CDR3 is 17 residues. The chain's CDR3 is CASSQRTSGRAYNEQFF. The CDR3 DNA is TGTGCCAGCAGCCAGCGGACTAGCGGGAGGGCCTACAATGAGCAGTTCTTC. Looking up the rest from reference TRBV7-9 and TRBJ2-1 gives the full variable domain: DTGVSQNPRHKITKRGQNVTFRCDPISEHNRLYWYRQTLGQGPEFLTYFQNEAQLEKSRLLSDRFSAERPKGSFSTLEIQRTEQGDSAMYLCASSQRTSGRAYNEQFFGPGTRLTVL.

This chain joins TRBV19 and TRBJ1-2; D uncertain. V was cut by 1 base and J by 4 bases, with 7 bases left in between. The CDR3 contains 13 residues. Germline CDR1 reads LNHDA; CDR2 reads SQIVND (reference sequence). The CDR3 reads CASSIGDVYGYTF. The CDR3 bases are TGTGCCAGTAGTATAGGGGATGTCTATGGCTACACCTTC.

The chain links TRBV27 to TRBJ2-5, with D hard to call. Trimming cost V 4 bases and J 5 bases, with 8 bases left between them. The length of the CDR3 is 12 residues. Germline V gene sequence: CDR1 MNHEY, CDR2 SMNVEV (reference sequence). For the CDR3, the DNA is TGTGCCAGCAGTTCAGCAGGCGAGACCCAGTACTTC. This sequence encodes CASSSAGETQYF.

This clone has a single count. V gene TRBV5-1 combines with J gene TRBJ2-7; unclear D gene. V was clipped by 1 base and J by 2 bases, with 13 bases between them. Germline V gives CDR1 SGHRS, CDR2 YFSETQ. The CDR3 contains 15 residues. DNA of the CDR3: TGCGCCAGCAGCTTGAGGGCAGGTGATGCCTACGAGCAGTACTTC. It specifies CASSLRAGDAYEQYF.

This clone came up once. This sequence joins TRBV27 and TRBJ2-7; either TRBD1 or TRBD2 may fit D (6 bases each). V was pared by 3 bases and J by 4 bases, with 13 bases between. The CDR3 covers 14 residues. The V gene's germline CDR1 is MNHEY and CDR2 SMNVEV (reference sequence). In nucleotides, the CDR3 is TGTGCCAGCAGTTTTGGGGGGCTCCAGTACGAGCAGTACTTC. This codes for CASSFGGLQYEQYF.

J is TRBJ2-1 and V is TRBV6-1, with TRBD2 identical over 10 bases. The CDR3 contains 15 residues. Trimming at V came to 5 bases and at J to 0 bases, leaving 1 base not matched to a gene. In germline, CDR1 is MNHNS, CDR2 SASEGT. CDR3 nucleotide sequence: TGTGCCAGCAGTACTAGCGGGACCTCCTACAATGAGCAGTTCTTC. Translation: CASSTSGTSYNEQFF.

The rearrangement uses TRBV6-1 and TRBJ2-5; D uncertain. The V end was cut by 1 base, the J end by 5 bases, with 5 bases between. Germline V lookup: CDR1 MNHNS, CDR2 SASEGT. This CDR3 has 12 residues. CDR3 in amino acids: CASSEDGETQYF. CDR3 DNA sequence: TGTGCCAGCAGTGAAGATGGGGAGACCCAGTACTTC.

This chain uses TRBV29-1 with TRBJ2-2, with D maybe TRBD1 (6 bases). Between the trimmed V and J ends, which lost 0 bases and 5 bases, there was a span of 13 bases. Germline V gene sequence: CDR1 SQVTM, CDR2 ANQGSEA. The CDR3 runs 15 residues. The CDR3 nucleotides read TGCAGCGTTGAAGAACCAGGGGATGCGACCGGGGAGCTGTTTTTT. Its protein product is CSVEEPGDATGELFF.

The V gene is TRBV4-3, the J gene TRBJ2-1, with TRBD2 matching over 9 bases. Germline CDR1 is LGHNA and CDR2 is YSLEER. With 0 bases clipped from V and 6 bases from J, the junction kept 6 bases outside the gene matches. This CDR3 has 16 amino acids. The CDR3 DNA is TGCGCCAGCAGCCAAGATGTAACTAGCGGGCTCAATGAGCAGTTCTTC. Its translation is CASSQDVTSGLNEQFF.

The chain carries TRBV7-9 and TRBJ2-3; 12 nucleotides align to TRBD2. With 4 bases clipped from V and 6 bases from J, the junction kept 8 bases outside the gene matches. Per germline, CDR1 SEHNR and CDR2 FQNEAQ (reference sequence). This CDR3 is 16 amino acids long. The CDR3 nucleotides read TGTGCCAGCAGCTCCCGACTAGCGGGAGATTCTGATACGCAGTATTTT. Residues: CASSSRLAGDSDTQYF.

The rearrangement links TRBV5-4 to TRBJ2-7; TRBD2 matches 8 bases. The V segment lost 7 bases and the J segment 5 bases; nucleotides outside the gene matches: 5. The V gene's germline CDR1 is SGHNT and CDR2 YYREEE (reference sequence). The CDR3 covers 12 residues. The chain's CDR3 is CASRGGGDEQYF. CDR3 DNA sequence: TGTGCCAGCCGGGGGGGAGGGGACGAGCAGTACTTC.

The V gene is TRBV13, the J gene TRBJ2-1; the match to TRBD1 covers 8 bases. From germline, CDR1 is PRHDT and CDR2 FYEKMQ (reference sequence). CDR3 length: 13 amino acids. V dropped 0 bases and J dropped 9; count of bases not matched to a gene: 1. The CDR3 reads CASSLGRGPEQFF. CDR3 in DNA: TGTGCCAGCAGCTTAGGCAGGGGGCCTGAGCAGTTCTTC.

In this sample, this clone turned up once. This CDR3 is CASRASGGAYEQYF. The CDR3 DNA follows: TGTGCCAGCAGAGCTAGCGGGGGGGCATACGAGCAGTACTTC. The V gene is TRBV5-4, the J gene TRBJ2-7; 12 bases align to TRBD2. V lost 5 bases to trimming and J lost 4 bases; unmatched junction nucleotides: 4. CDR1 SGHNT and CDR2 YYREEE come from the germline V gene (reference sequence). This CDR3 has 14 amino acids.

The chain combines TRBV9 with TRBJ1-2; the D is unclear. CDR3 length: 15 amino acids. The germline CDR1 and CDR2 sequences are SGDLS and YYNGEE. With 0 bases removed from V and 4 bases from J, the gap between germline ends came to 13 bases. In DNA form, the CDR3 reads TGTGCCAGCAGCGTAGAAACGGGGTCGGTCTATGGCTACACCTTC. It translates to CASSVETGSVYGYTF. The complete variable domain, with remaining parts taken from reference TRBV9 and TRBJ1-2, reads DSGVTQTPKHLITATGQRVTLRCSPRSGDLSVYWYQQSLDQGLQFLIQYYNGEERAKGNILERFSAQQFPDLHSELNLSSLELGDSALYFCASSVETGSVYGYTFGSGTRLTVV.

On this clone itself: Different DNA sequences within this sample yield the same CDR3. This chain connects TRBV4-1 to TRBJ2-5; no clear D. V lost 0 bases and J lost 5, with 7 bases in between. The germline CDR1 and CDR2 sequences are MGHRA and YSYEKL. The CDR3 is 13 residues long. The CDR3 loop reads CASSQDIEETQYF. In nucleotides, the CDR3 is TGCGCCAGCAGCCAAGATATTGAGGAGACCCAGTACTTC.

The CDR3 DNA reads as TGCGCCAGCAGCACCGACAGGGGGTACACCTACAATGAGCAGTTCTTC. Translating it yields CASSTDRGYTYNEQFF. V is TRBV5-1 and J is TRBJ2-1; 9 bases match TRBD1. The CDR3 runs to 16 residues. Germline assignment: CDR1 SGHRS and CDR2 YFSETQ. Trimming removed 4 bases from V and 2 bases from J; junction bases left unmatched: 7.

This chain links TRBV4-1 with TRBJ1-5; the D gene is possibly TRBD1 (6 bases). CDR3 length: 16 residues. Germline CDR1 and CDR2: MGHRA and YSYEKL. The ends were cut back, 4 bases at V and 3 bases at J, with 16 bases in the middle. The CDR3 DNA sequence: TGCGCCAGCAGCCCTGACGTGGAGGGGGACAATCAGCCCCAGCATTTT. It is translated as CASSPDVEGDNQPQHF.

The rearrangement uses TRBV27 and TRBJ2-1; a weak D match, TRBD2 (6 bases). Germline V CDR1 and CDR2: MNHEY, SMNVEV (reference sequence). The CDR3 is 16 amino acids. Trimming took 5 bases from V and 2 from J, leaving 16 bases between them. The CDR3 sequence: CASSPGGGGAYNEQFF. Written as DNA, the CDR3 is TGTGCCAGCAGTCCAGGTGGCGGAGGGGCCTACAATGAGCAGTTCTTC.

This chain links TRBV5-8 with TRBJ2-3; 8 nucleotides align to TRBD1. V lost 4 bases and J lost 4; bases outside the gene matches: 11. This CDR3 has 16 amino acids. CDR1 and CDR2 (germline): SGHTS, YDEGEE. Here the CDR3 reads CASSTEGAGGADTQYF. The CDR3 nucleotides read TGTGCCAGCAGCACAGAAGGGGCAGGGGGCGCAGATACGCAGTATTTT.

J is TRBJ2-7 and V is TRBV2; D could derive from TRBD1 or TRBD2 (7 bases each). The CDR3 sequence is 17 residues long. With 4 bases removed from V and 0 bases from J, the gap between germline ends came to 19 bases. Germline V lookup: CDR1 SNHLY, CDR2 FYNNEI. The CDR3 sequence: CASSVFQGGDSSYEQYF. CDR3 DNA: TGTGCCAGCAGTGTATTCCAGGGGGGGGACTCCTCCTACGAGCAGTACTTC.

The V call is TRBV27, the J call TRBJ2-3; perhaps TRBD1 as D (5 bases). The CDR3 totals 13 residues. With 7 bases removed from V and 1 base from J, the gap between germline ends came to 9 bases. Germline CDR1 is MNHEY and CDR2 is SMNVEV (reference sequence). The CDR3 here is CASMLGGTDTQYF. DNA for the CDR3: TGTGCCAGCATGCTAGGGGGCACAGATACGCAGTATTTT.

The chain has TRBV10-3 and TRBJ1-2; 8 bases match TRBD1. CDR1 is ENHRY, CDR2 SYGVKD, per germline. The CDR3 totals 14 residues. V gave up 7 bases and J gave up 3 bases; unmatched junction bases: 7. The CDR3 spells CAINQLTGDYGYTF. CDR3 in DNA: TGTGCCATCAACCAACTGACAGGGGACTATGGCTACACCTTC.

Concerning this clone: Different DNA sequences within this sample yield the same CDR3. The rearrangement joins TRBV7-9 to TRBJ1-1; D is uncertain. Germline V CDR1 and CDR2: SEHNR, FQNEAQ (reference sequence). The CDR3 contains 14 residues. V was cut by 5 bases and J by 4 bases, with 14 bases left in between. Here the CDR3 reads CASSPPRGGTEAFF. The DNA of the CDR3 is TGTGCCAGCAGCCCCCCCCGGGGTGGCACTGAAGCTTTCTTT.